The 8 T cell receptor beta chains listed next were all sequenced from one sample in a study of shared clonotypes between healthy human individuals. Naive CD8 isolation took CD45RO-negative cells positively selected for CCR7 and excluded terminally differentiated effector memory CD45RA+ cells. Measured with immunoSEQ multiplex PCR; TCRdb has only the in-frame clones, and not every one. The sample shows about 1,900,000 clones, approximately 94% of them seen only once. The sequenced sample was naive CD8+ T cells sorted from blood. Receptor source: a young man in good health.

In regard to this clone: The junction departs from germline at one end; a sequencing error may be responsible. The CDR3 spells CASRLALNPGQLLETQYF. CDR3 DNA sequence: TGCGCCAGCAGGTTGGCGCTTAACCCGGGACAACTCTTGGAGACCCAGTACTTC. This chain links TRBV5-1 with TRBJ2-5; D might be TRBD1 (6 bases). CDR1 is SGHRS, CDR2 YFSETQ, per germline. The CDR3 is made up of 18 amino acids.

The CDR3 sequence: CASSPGTSGQETQYF. As DNA, the CDR3 is TGCGCCAGCAGCCCCGGGACTAGCGGACAAGAGACCCAGTACTTC. The chain uses TRBV5-1 and TRBJ2-5; TRBD2 aligns across 11 bases. Germline trimming cut 4 bases from V and 2 bases from J; bases unmatched to any gene: 4. Germline CDR1 reads SGHRS; CDR2 reads YFSETQ. The CDR3 spans 15 residues.

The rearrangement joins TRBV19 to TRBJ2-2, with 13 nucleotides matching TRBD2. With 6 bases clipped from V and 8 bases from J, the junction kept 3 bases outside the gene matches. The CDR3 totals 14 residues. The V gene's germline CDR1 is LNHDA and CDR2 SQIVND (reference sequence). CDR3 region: CASSELAGGGELFF. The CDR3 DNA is TGTGCCAGTAGCGAACTAGCGGGAGGGGGGGAGCTGTTTTTT.

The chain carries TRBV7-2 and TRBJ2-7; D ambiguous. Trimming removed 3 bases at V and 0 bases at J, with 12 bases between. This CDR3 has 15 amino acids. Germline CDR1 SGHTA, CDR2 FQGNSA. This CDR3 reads CASSFSARNSYEQYF. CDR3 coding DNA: TGTGCCAGCAGCTTTTCCGCGCGGAACTCCTACGAGCAGTACTTC.

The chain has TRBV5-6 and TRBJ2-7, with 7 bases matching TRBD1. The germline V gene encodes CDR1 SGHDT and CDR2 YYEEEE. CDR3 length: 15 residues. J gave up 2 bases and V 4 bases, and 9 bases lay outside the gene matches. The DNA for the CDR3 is TGTGCCAGCAGCCCTTGGACAGGATCAACCTACGAGCAGTACTTC. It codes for CASSPWTGSTYEQYF. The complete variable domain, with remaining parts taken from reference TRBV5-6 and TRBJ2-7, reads DAGVTQSPTHLIKTRGQQVTLRCSPKSGHDTVSWYQQALGQGPQFIFQYYEEEERQRGNFPDRFSGHQFPNYSSELNVNALLLGDSALYLCASSPWTGSTYEQYFGPGTRLTVT.

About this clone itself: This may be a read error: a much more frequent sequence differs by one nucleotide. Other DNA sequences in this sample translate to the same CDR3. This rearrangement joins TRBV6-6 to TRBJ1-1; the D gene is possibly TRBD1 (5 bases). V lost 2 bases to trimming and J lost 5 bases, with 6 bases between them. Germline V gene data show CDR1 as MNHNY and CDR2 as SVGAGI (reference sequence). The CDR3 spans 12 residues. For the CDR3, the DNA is TGTGCCAGCAGTTACGAGGGGACTGAAGCTTTCTTT. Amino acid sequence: CASSYEGTEAFF.

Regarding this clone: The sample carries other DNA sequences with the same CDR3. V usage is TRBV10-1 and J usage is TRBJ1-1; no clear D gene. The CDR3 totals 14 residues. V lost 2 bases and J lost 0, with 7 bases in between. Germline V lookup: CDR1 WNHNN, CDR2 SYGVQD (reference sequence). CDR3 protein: CASSEDSLNTEAFF. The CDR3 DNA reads TGCGCCAGCAGTGAGGACTCTCTGAACACTGAAGCTTTCTTT.

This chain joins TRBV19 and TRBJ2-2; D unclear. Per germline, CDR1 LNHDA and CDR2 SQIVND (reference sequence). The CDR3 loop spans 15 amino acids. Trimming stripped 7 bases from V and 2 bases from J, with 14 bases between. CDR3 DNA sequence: TGTGCCAGTACCGAATGGGTTGGTAACACCGGGGAGCTGTTTTTT. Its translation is CASTEWVGNTGELFF.